This T cell receptor (beta chain) is drawn from a study of T-cell reconstitution after alpha-beta-depleted transplantation in children. Findings of the study overall: There were some patients whose high TCRbeta diversity at day 60 came from surviving recipient T cells and thymic progenitors. It was reported that alpha-beta T cells came from several hundred expanded graft clones (about two months after transplant).

This clonotype was counted at least ten times. The target antigen is unknown. The CDR3 spans 13 residues. Germline V CDR1 and CDR2: DFQATT, SNEGSKA (reference sequence). V shed 6 bases and J 5 bases; nucleotides not matched to a gene: 6. Preparation of the TCRbeta library used unique molecular identifiers. One entry per CDR3 protein results from TCRdb running MiXCR on the PCR reads. The sample comprises 150,000 to 250,000 distinct CDR3 sequences, 5% to 6.5% of which are singletons, and 4.5% to 5.5% rests with the top ten. This specimen consisted of PBMCs, obtained before TCRalphabeta/CD19-depleted stem cell transplant. The chain links TRBV20-1 to TRBJ1-1; 10 bases match TRBD1. This TCR came from a girl under three years old with combined immunodeficiency, due to receive a stem cell transplant. The chain's CDR3 is CSAGQGKRTEAFF. For the CDR3, the DNA is TGCAGTGCGGGACAGGGGAAAAGGACTGAAGCTTTCTTT.